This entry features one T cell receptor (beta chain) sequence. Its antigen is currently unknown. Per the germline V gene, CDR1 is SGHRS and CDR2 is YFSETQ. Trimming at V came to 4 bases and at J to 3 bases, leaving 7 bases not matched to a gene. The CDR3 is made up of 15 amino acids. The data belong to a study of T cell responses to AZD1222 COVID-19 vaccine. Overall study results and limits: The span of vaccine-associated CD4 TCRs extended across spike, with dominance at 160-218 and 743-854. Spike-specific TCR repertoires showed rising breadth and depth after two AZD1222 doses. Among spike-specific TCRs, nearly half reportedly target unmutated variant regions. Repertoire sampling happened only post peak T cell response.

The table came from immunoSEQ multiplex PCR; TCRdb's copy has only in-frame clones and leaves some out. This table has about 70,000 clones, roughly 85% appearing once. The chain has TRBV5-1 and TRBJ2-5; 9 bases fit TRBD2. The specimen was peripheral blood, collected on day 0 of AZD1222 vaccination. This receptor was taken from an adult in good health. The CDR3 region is CASSPAGGRKETQYF. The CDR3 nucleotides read TGCGCCAGCAGCCCCGCGGGGGGGAGGAAAGAGACCCAGTACTTC.